These 22 T cell receptor beta chains were all obtained from the same sample, sequenced in a study of monozygotic twins with inflammatory bowel disease (dated by TCRdb to between 2018 and 2021). The receptor library was made with 5' RACE. TCRdb lists the instrument as Illumina HiSeq 2500. Based on TCRdb reprocessing of the reads, there is one entry per CDR3 protein sequence, and DNA is missing. This sample's table lists over 350,000 distinct CDR3 sequences. The top ten clonotypes cover just over 2.5% of the sample. Sequencing used blood. Receptors were obtained from a human donor with ulcerative colitis or Crohn's disease, or a healthy co-twin of an affected twin (not recorded which).

The chain combines TRBV28 with TRBJ2-3; TCRdb outputs TRBD2, but without DNA this stays unchecked. The CDR3 is 14 amino acids. Germline V CDR1 and CDR2: MDHEN, SYDVKM. The CDR3 is CASRARSGGSTQYF.

V usage is TRBV29-1 and J usage is TRBJ2-1; checking the TCRdb D call of TRBD1 is not possible without DNA. The CDR3 length is 13 residues. Germline V CDR1 and CDR2: SQVTM, ANQGSEA. The CDR3 is CSAWDRVGDEQFF.

The rearrangement links TRBV6-1 to TRBJ2-7; TCRdb's assignment of TRBD2 cannot be checked, as there is no DNA. The CDR3 contains 15 residues. CDR1 MNHNS and CDR2 SASEGT come from the germline V gene. The chain's CDR3 is CASSEGIAGIYEQYF.

The V gene is TRBV5-1, the J gene TRBJ1-5. This CDR3 is 17 amino acids long. The germline V gene encodes CDR1 SGHRS and CDR2 YFSETQ. CDR3 amino acids: CASSPVVSGGSNQPQHF.

The gene calls are TRBV20-1 and TRBJ2-7; the D gene TCRdb calls, TRBD1, cannot be checked with no DNA. This CDR3 spans 12 amino acids. The V gene's germline CDR1 is DFQATT and CDR2 SNEGSKA (reference sequence). This CDR3 is CSALHAPIEQYF.

V and J are TRBV18 and TRBJ2-7; the TCRdb call, TRBD1, lacks DNA for checking. The germline CDR1 and CDR2 sequences are KGHSH and LQKENI. This CDR3 has 15 residues. CDR3 amino acids: CASSPFRQGADEQYF.

This rearrangement joins TRBV27 to TRBJ1-2; TCRdb reports TRBD1, a call that lacks DNA to check it against. The germline V gene has CDR1 MNHEY and CDR2 SMNVEV (reference sequence). CDR3 length equals 13 residues. CDR3 region: CASRGQALYGYTF.

The CDR3 loop is CASSLPGVKETQYF. The chain has TRBV5-4 and TRBJ2-5; TCRdb proposes TRBD1, but this gene call is untestable without DNA. CDR3 length: 14 residues. Germline lookup yields CDR1 SGHNT and CDR2 YYREEE (reference sequence).

V and J are TRBV29-1 and TRBJ2-7; checking the TCRdb D call of TRBD1 is not possible without DNA. Per the germline V gene, CDR1 is SQVTM and CDR2 is ANQGSEA. The CDR3 is 13 residues long. CDR3 in amino acids: CSVETGGTYEQYF.

V usage is TRBV5-1 and J usage is TRBJ1-6; TCRdb's D call of TRBD1 is untestable without DNA. This CDR3 has 16 residues. From germline, CDR1 is SGHRS and CDR2 YFSETQ. Here the CDR3 reads CASSLDRTGGNSPLHF.

The rearrangement uses TRBV7-2 and TRBJ2-5; absent DNA, TCRdb's TRBD1 call cannot be checked. The CDR3 contains 14 residues. Germline lookup yields CDR1 SGHTA and CDR2 FQGNSA. The CDR3 is CASSPPPSAETQYF.

The chain recombines TRBV18 with TRBJ2-1. The V gene's germline CDR1 is KGHSH and CDR2 LQKENI. The CDR3 loop spans 15 amino acids. CDR3 loop: CASSPPEGFRNEQFF.

The chain employs TRBV7-9 and TRBJ1-1; TCRdb returns TRBD1, unconfirmable since there is no DNA. From germline, CDR1 is SEHNR and CDR2 FQNEAQ (reference sequence). The CDR3 loop spans 16 amino acids. CDR3 sequence: CASSQWDRGLGTEAFF. Variable domain in full (rest from reference TRBV7-9 and TRBJ1-1): DTGVSQNPRHKITKRGQNVTFRCDPISEHNRLYWYRQTLGQGPEFLTYFQNEAQLEKSRLLSDRFSAERPKGSFSTLEIQRTEQGDSAMYLCASSQWDRGLGTEAFFGQGTRLTVV.

The chain employs TRBV19 and TRBJ2-1; TCRdb gives TRBD1 as the D gene, but with no DNA this cannot be confirmed. The CDR3 covers 16 residues. CDR1 and CDR2 from the germline V gene are LNHDA and SQIVND (reference sequence). CDR3 in amino acids: CASSITGGGRLGEQFF.

The chain carries TRBV7-8 and TRBJ2-7; TCRdb gives TRBD2 as the D gene, but with no DNA this cannot be confirmed. CDR3 length equals 15 residues. Germline V gene lookup returns CDR1 SGHVS and CDR2 FQNEAQ. Here the CDR3 reads CASSLGASRFYEQYF.

V gene TRBV7-9 combines with J gene TRBJ2-3; with no DNA, the TCRdb D assignment of TRBD1 cannot be verified. The CDR3 has 15 amino acids. Germline lookup yields CDR1 SEHNR and CDR2 FQNEAQ (reference sequence). Here the CDR3 reads CASSHSGGVTDTQYF.

V and J are TRBV18 and TRBJ1-5; TCRdb outputs TRBD1, but without DNA this stays unchecked. The CDR3 totals 15 residues. From germline, CDR1 is KGHSH and CDR2 LQKENI. The CDR3: CASSPTTGGWEPQHF.

The rearrangement joins TRBV7-9 to TRBJ1-2; TCRdb indicates TRBD1, and absent DNA this call remains unverified. Looked up from germline, CDR1 is SEHNR and CDR2 is FQNEAQ (reference sequence). This CDR3 is 14 amino acids long. CDR3 sequence reads: CASSLDARGYGYTF.

V usage is TRBV4-2 and J usage is TRBJ1-3; TCRdb reports TRBD1, a call that lacks DNA to check it against. Per the germline V gene, CDR1 is LGHNA and CDR2 is YNFKEQ. This CDR3 is built from 16 residues. Here the CDR3 reads CASSPATGGVGNTIYF.

V is TRBV27 and J is TRBJ2-7; TCRdb's assignment of TRBD2 cannot be checked, as there is no DNA. Germline V gene lookup returns CDR1 MNHEY and CDR2 SMNVEV (reference sequence). The CDR3 covers 15 residues. The CDR3 reads CASSLDVSGGYEQYF.

The rearrangement joins TRBV20-1 to TRBJ2-5; TCRdb proposes TRBD1, but this gene call is untestable without DNA. The CDR3 is 13 residues long. The germline gives CDR1 DFQATT, CDR2 SNEGSKA (reference sequence). The CDR3 loop reads CSARVQGEETQYF.

V gene TRBV11-2 combines with J gene TRBJ2-1. Germline V lookup: CDR1 SGHAT, CDR2 FQNNGV. The length of the CDR3 is 13 residues. CDR3 loop: CASSIMANWVQFF.